This entry lists 14 T cell receptor beta chains sequenced from one sample in a study of shared clonotypes between healthy human individuals. Clones were read by immunoSEQ multiplex PCR, and TCRdb kept only the in-frame ones, dropping some. The sample contains over a million clones, more than 75% of which appear only once. Sequencing used memory CD4+ T cells from PBMCs. Indicated subset: CD45RA-negative fraction. The receptors originated from a man aged 18 to 29 in good health. Some clones in this sample may be carry-over from other donors' samples.

This clone was seen only a few times. The rearrangement uses TRBV30 and TRBJ1-1; 7 nucleotides agree with TRBD1. CDR3 size: 15 residues. Germline-derived CDR1 and CDR2 are GTSNPN and SVGIG (reference sequence). J was trimmed by 3 bases and V by 1 base; bases with no gene match: 8. The DNA for the CDR3 is TGTGCCTGGAGTGCCAGGGGGAATAAGGACACTGAAGCTTTCTTT. This codes for CAWSARGNKDTEAFF.

In nucleotides, the CDR3 is TGCGCCAGCAGCCTAGGGAGGGGCACGGACACTGAAGCTTTCTTT. Translated: CASSLGRGTDTEAFF. This sequence joins TRBV4-1 and TRBJ1-1; maybe TRBD1 (5 bases). V lost 4 bases and J lost 3, with 15 bases in between. The length of the CDR3 is 15 residues. Germline V gene sequence: CDR1 MGHRA, CDR2 YSYEKL.

The V call is TRBV6-4, the J call TRBJ2-5; unclear D gene. The CDR3 is made up of 16 amino acids. In germline, CDR1 is MRHNA, CDR2 SNTAGT. V dropped 6 bases and J dropped 2 bases, with 19 bases sitting between them. The CDR3 DNA follows: TGTGCCAGCAGCCCATCGATCAACAGTGGACAAGAGACCCAGTACTTC. It specifies CASSPSINSGQETQYF.

V gene TRBV6-1 combines with J gene TRBJ2-7, with no clear D. The V gene's germline CDR1 is MNHNS and CDR2 SASEGT. This CDR3 is built from 14 residues. Trimming left V 3 bases short and J 5 bases short, with 14 bases between. CDR3 coding DNA: TGTGCCAGCAGTGATCGACCGTCCCGCAACGAGCAGTACTTC. Protein sequence: CASSDRPSRNEQYF.

This CDR3 is CASSSLGGQSTEAFF. The CDR3 DNA reads TGTGCCAGCAGTTCCTTAGGGGGCCAATCCACTGAAGCTTTCTTT. The chain couples TRBV28 to TRBJ1-1; 7 nucleotides line up with TRBD1. Germline V gives CDR1 MDHEN, CDR2 SYDVKM. Losses at the gene ends were 4 bases for V and 4 bases for J; bases not matched to a gene: 9. The CDR3 totals 15 residues.

This clone was found many times. The J gene is TRBJ2-5, the V gene TRBV7-2; D remains unclear. Germline assignment: CDR1 SGHTA and CDR2 FQGNSA. V was clipped by 0 bases and J by 9 bases, with 8 bases between them. This CDR3 has 12 residues. The chain's CDR3 is CASSLAARPQYF. The CDR3 DNA is TGTGCCAGCAGCTTAGCGGCACGGCCCCAGTACTTC.

The chain carries TRBV6-6 and TRBJ1-5, with 10 bases lining up with TRBD1. V dropped 7 bases and J dropped 7; count of bases not matched to a gene: 10. The germline V gene has CDR1 MNHNY and CDR2 SVGAGI (reference sequence). This CDR3 comprises 15 residues. The CDR3 sequence is CASNRGTGAGQPQHF. The CDR3 DNA reads as TGTGCCAGCAATAGAGGGACAGGGGCAGGGCAGCCCCAGCATTTT.

V gene TRBV15 combines with J gene TRBJ2-3; D unclear. V gave up 0 bases and J gave up 4 bases, with 11 bases separating them. The CDR3 is 15 amino acids. CDR1 and CDR2 from the germline V gene are LNHNV and YYDKDF (reference sequence). CDR3 sequence (DNA): TGTGCCACCAGCAGAGATAAAACCAGACCAGATACGCAGTATTTT. It is translated as CATSRDKTRPDTQYF. The entire variable domain, with the rest obtained from reference TRBV15 and TRBJ2-3, is as follows: DAMVIQNPRYQVTQFGKPVTLSCSQTLNHNVMYWYQQKSSQAPKLLFHYYDKDFNNEADTPDNFQSRRPNTSFCFLDIRSPGLGDTAMYLCATSRDKTRPDTQYFGPGTRLTVL.

This clone was found a few times. The CDR3 loop is CASRGGTGNTGELFF. CDR3 sequence (DNA): TGTGCCAGCAGAGGTGGGACAGGGAACACCGGGGAGCTGTTTTTT. The rearrangement uses TRBV6-6 and TRBJ2-2, with TRBD1 matching 8 bases. V lost 6 bases to trimming and J lost 1 base; unmatched junction nucleotides: 4. Per germline, CDR1 MNHNY and CDR2 SVGAGI (reference sequence). The CDR3 totals 15 residues.

Concerning this clone itself: Different DNA sequences within this sample yield the same CDR3. The rearrangement joins TRBV5-1 to TRBJ1-2; TRBD1 aligns across 7 bases. Trimming took 4 bases from V and 0 from J; bases not matched to a gene: 3. Germline CDR1 is SGHRS and CDR2 is YFSETQ. CDR3 length: 14 amino acids. The CDR3 loop is CASSTGTANYGYTF. As DNA, the CDR3 is TGCGCCAGCAGCACCGGGACAGCTAACTATGGCTACACCTTC.

This clone was detected once. This chain links TRBV5-1 with TRBJ2-5; the D gene is possibly TRBD2 (7 bases). The V end was cut by 2 bases, the J end by 5 bases, with 19 bases between. The CDR3 has 16 amino acids. Germline V gene data show CDR1 as SGHRS and CDR2 as YFSETQ. CDR3 bases: TGCGCCAGCAGCTTAGGGGGGGACCCAATCTGGGAGACCCAGTACTTC. This translates into CASSLGGDPIWETQYF.

J is TRBJ2-2 and V is TRBV9, with 8 bases identical to TRBD2. Germline assignment: CDR1 SGDLS and CDR2 YYNGEE. This CDR3 has 16 amino acids. V shed 4 bases, J shed 4 bases, and the junction held 9 bases outside the gene matches. DNA of the CDR3: TGTGCCAGCAGCCCCATTGACGGGACTAGCACCGGGGAGCTGTTTTTT. It yields the protein CASSPIDGTSTGELFF.

This clone was counted between two and nine times. The chain joins TRBV7-9 to TRBJ2-7; TRBD2 aligns across 7 bases. This CDR3 region has 15 residues. The junction had 10 bases not matched to a gene; V was cut back by 5 bases and J by 3 bases. The germline gives CDR1 SEHNR, CDR2 FQNEAQ (reference sequence). CDR3 residues: CASSLQDGGVYEQYF. The CDR3 nucleotides read TGTGCCAGCAGCCTTCAAGATGGGGGGGTCTACGAGCAGTACTTC.

The chain couples TRBV28 to TRBJ2-3, with 10 bases matching TRBD2. Looked up from germline, CDR1 is MDHEN and CDR2 is SYDVKM. The CDR3 totals 16 residues. The V segment lost 4 bases and the J segment 2 bases; nucleotides outside the gene matches: 6. The CDR3 bases are TGTGCCAGCAGTTCCTCTAGCGGGAGTTACACAGATACGCAGTATTTT. It codes for CASSSSSGSYTDTQYF.